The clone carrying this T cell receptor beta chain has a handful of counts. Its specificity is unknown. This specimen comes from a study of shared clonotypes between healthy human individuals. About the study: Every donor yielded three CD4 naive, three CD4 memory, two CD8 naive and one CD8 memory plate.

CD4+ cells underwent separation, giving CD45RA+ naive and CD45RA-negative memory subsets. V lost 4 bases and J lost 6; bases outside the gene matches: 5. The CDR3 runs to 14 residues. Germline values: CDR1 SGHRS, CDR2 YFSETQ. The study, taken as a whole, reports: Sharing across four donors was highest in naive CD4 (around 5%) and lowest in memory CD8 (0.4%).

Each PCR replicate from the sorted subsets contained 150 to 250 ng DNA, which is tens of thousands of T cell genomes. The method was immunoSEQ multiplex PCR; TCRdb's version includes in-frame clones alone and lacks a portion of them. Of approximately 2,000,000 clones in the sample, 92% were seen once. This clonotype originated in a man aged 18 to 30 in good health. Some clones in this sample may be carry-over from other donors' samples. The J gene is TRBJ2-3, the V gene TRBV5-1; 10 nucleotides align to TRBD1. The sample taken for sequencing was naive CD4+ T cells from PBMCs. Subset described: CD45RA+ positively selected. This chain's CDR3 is CASSVGQGGDTQYF. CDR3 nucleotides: TGCGCCAGCAGCGTAGGACAGGGGGGTGATACGCAGTATTTT.